These 25 T cell receptor beta chains were all obtained from the same sample, sequenced in a study of shared clonotypes between healthy human individuals (dated by TCRdb to 2020 to 2021). To prepare the library, the immunoSEQ multiplex PCR assay was applied. TCRdb's version of the immuneACCESS table is confined to in-frame rearrangements and falls short of the full clone set. An unresolved V gene accounts for under half of the shortfall where checked; the remainder is of unknown origin. In all, the sample holds roughly 2 million clones, and 85% to 95% of those were seen once. 0.13% of the sample rests with the top ten. Input material: naive CD4+ T cells sorted from blood. Sample cell subset or site, as interpreted from the label and publication: CD45RA+ positively selected. The receptors stem from a man aged 18-30 years in good health.

The chain joins TRBV4-1 to TRBJ1-2; D gene unclear. Germline lookup yields CDR1 MGHRA and CDR2 YSYEKL. With 1 base removed from V and 1 base from J, the gap between germline ends came to 7 bases. The CDR3 covers 14 residues. The CDR3 region has the DNA TGCGCCAGCAGCCAAGGCGAGGATAACTATGGCTACACCTTC. Residues: CASSQGEDNYGYTF.

CDR3 coding DNA: TGTGCCAGCTCACAAACCGGTGGGGCCAACGTCCTGACTTTC. This gives the protein CASSQTGGANVLTF. The V call is TRBV18, the J call TRBJ2-6; D remains unclear. Trimming took off 4 bases at V and 3 bases at J, with 7 bases between the two ends. Per germline, CDR1 KGHSH and CDR2 LQKENI. The CDR3 loop spans 14 amino acids.

The chain has TRBV7-2 and TRBJ2-5; perhaps TRBD1 as D (6 bases). CDR3 length: 13 residues. Germline loops: CDR1 SGHTA, CDR2 FQGNSA. The V and J ends lost 5 bases and 5 bases respectively, with 12 bases between them. The CDR3 spells CASSKERGETQYF. The DNA of the CDR3 is TGTGCCAGCAGCAAGGAGAGGGGGGAGACCCAGTACTTC.

The V gene is TRBV7-6, the J gene TRBJ2-1; 10 bases are shared with TRBD2. J gave up 6 bases and V 2 bases, and 7 bases lay outside the gene matches. CDR1 is SGHVS, CDR2 FNYEAQ, per germline. The CDR3 loop spans 16 amino acids. The CDR3 protein is CASSLISGTSVNEQFF. The CDR3 DNA sequence: TGTGCCAGCAGCTTAATCTCCGGGACTAGCGTCAATGAGCAGTTCTTC.

The chain has TRBV19 and TRBJ2-3; D remains unclear. This CDR3 region has 13 residues. Germline V gene data show CDR1 as LNHDA and CDR2 as SQIVND (reference sequence). V gave up 2 bases and J gave up 6 bases, with 9 bases separating them. CDR3 DNA: TGTGCCAGTAGTATATCAGCTAGTGATACGCAGTATTTT. This translates into CASSISASDTQYF.

The chain is built from TRBV9 and TRBJ2-7; no firm D call. The CDR3 spans 13 residues. The V gene lost 3 bases and the J gene lost 3 bases, with 10 bases spanning the gap. The germline V gene encodes CDR1 SGDLS and CDR2 YYNGEE. The CDR3 coding sequence is TGTGCCAGCAGCGAAGGTGTAAGCTACGAGCAGTACTTC. Encoded protein: CASSEGVSYEQYF.

The CDR3 loop is CASAPRQGADEKLFF. The CDR3 DNA is TGTGCCAGCGCCCCCCGGCAGGGGGCCGATGAAAAACTGTTTTTT. The chain joins TRBV5-4 to TRBJ1-4; TRBD1 matches at 8 bases. CDR1 and CDR2 (germline): SGHNT, YYREEE (reference sequence). The junction had 11 bases not matched to a gene; V was cut back by 7 bases and J by 6 bases. The CDR3 loop spans 15 amino acids.

This chain connects TRBV4-3 to TRBJ2-1, with a weak D call TRBD1 (6 bases). This CDR3 is 15 amino acids long. Germline CDR1 is LGHNA and CDR2 is YSLEER. Trimming cost V 0 bases and J 8 bases, with 14 bases left between them. Here the CDR3 reads CASSQEGTGFHEQFF. The CDR3 coding sequence is TGCGCCAGCAGCCAAGAGGGTACAGGGTTCCATGAGCAGTTCTTC.

About this clone itself: Other nucleotide sequences in the sample specify the same CDR3. The chain recombines TRBV9 with TRBJ2-2; TRBD2 is a possible D gene (5 bases). V lost 1 base to trimming and J lost 2 bases, with 6 bases between them. The length of the CDR3 is 14 residues. Germline V lookup: CDR1 SGDLS, CDR2 YYNGEE. The CDR3 loop reads CASSVSSNTGELFF. The DNA for the CDR3 is TGTGCCAGCAGCGTATCTAGCAACACCGGGGAGCTGTTTTTT. Full variable domain (outside the CDR3, taken from reference TRBV9 and TRBJ2-2): DSGVTQTPKHLITATGQRVTLRCSPRSGDLSVYWYQQSLDQGLQFLIQYYNGEERAKGNILERFSAQQFPDLHSELNLSSLELGDSALYFCASSVSSNTGELFFGEGSRLTVL.

The chain carries TRBV5-4 and TRBJ2-3, with no clear D. In germline, CDR1 is SGHNT, CDR2 YYREEE (reference sequence). V lost 4 bases and J 2 bases, leaving 11 bases between the germline ends. The CDR3 spans 14 residues. CDR3 in amino acids: CASSLRTFTDTQYF. Written as DNA, the CDR3 is TGTGCCAGCAGCCTTCGGACGTTCACAGATACGCAGTATTTT.

The chain has TRBV30 and TRBJ2-7; TRBD1 is a possible D gene (5 bases). Trimming took 0 bases from V and 6 from J, leaving 21 bases between them. CDR3 length: 16 residues. Germline assignment: CDR1 GTSNPN and CDR2 SVGIG (reference sequence). The CDR3 protein is CAWSVNRGDFLREQYF. The DNA of the CDR3 is TGTGCCTGGAGTGTAAATAGGGGCGACTTCCTACGCGAGCAGTACTTC. Full variable domain (rest looked up from reference TRBV30 and TRBJ2-7): SQTIHQWPATLVQPVGSPLSLECTVEGTSNPNLYWYRQAAGRGLQLLFYSVGIGQISSEVPQNLSASRPQDRQFILSSKKLLLSDSGFYLCAWSVNRGDFLREQYFGPGTRLTVT.

This chain links TRBV7-9 with TRBJ1-3; D gene uncertain. This CDR3 contains 16 residues. Germline CDR1 and CDR2: SEHNR and FQNEAQ (reference sequence). Trimming left V 5 bases short and J 0 bases short, with 14 bases between. CDR3 sequence (DNA): TGTGCCAGCAGCCCTTCCGGGAGAAGCTCTGGAAACACCATATATTTT. Amino acids: CASSPSGRSSGNTIYF.

This chain connects TRBV10-1 to TRBJ2-1; 9 positions match TRBD2. CDR1 and CDR2 (germline): WNHNN, SYGVQD (reference sequence). Losses at the gene ends were 3 bases for V and 6 bases for J; bases not matched to a gene: 12. CDR3 length: 17 amino acids. The CDR3 sequence: CASSDIAGGPFSNEQFF. As DNA, the CDR3 is TGCGCCAGCAGTGATATTGCGGGAGGGCCTTTTAGCAATGAGCAGTTCTTC.

Comments on this clone: The sample contains more than one DNA sequence encoding this CDR3. This chain links TRBV27 with TRBJ2-2; unclear D gene. V was clipped by 3 bases and J by 4 bases, with 3 bases between them. Germline V gives CDR1 MNHEY, CDR2 SMNVEV (reference sequence). CDR3 length: 12 residues. The CDR3 sequence is CASSFLTGELFF. CDR3 DNA: TGTGCCAGCAGTTTCCTCACCGGGGAGCTGTTTTTT.

The chain joins TRBV29-1 to TRBJ2-7, with TRBD2 as a possible D gene (6 bases). This CDR3 has 14 residues. The V gene lost 7 bases and the J gene lost 0 bases, with 16 bases spanning the gap. CDR1 is SQVTM, CDR2 ANQGSEA, per germline. CDR3 protein: CSARRGGVSYEQYF. The CDR3 DNA reads as TGCAGCGCCAGACGCGGCGGGGTCTCCTACGAGCAGTACTTC.

The chain recombines TRBV29-1 with TRBJ1-4, with no clear D. Trimming stripped 4 bases from V and 6 bases from J, with 6 bases between. Looked up from germline, CDR1 is SQVTM and CDR2 is ANQGSEA. This CDR3 region has 11 residues. This CDR3 reads CSVGVDEKLFF. CDR3 bases: TGCAGCGTTGGAGTGGATGAAAAACTGTTTTTT.

This clone came up once. The rearrangement links TRBV7-9 to TRBJ1-2; 10 bases align to TRBD1. This CDR3 is 16 amino acids long. V trimming: 3 bases; J trimming: 4 bases; junction bases outside the gene matches: 8. Germline-derived CDR1 and CDR2 are SEHNR and FQNEAQ (reference sequence). The CDR3 here is CASSLTGTGVVYGYTF. The CDR3, as DNA: TGTGCCAGCAGCTTGACCGGGACAGGGGTTGTCTATGGCTACACCTTC.

This rearrangement joins TRBV11-3 to TRBJ1-2; D might be TRBD1 (5 bases). CDR1 SGHNT and CDR2 YENEEA come from the germline V gene. The CDR3 runs 13 residues. The germline V and J ends were trimmed by 0 bases and 7 bases, with 9 bases remaining between them. DNA of the CDR3: TGTGCCAGCAGCTTAGATTCGGGGGTTGGCTACACCTTC. It translates to CASSLDSGVGYTF.

The chain is built from TRBV5-5 and TRBJ2-2; 9 bases line up with TRBD1. The CDR3 length is 15 residues. Germline V gene data show CDR1 as SGHKS and CDR2 as YYEKEE (reference sequence). Germline trimming cut 4 bases from V and 6 bases from J; bases unmatched to any gene: 7. CDR3 region: CASSPPGTGSGELFF. CDR3 nucleotide sequence: TGTGCCAGCAGCCCTCCCGGGACAGGGTCCGGGGAGCTGTTTTTT.

This chain uses TRBV5-1 with TRBJ2-5; 9 bases agree with TRBD1. After removal of 4 bases from V and 5 bases from J, the junction contained 6 bases not matched to a gene. CDR1 and CDR2 (germline): SGHRS, YFSETQ. The CDR3 loop spans 14 amino acids. The CDR3, as DNA: TGCGCCAGCAGCGCAACAGGGGGCCGGGAGACCCAGTACTTC. Amino acid sequence: CASSATGGRETQYF. The full variable domain, rest sourced from reference TRBV5-1 and TRBJ2-5, is KAGVTQTPRYLIKTRGQQVTLSCSPISGHRSVSWYQQTPGQGLQFLFEYFSETQRNKGNFPGRFSGRQFSNSRSEMNVSTLELGDSALYLCASSATGGRETQYFGPGTRLLVL.

The chain couples TRBV5-8 to TRBJ2-1, with 9 bases lining up with TRBD2. Germline V gives CDR1 SGHTS, CDR2 YDEGEE. Unmatched junction bases numbered 13, after V lost 9 bases and J lost 6 bases. The CDR3 sequence is 15 residues long. The DNA of the CDR3 is TGTGCCACTGCGGGGGGGGCCTTCCAGGGCAATGAGCAGTTCTTC. Encoded protein: CATAGGAFQGNEQFF.

The chain uses TRBV5-6 and TRBJ1-2; 8 nucleotides line up with TRBD1. Germline lookup yields CDR1 SGHDT and CDR2 YYEEEE. The V and J ends lost 3 bases and 7 bases, in that order; junction bases with no gene match: 5. CDR3 length: 13 residues. The DNA for the CDR3 is TGTGCCAGCAGCTCGGACAGGGAGGTTGGCTACACCTTC. It yields the protein CASSSDREVGYTF. The full variable domain, rest sourced from reference TRBV5-6 and TRBJ1-2, is DAGVTQSPTHLIKTRGQQVTLRCSPKSGHDTVSWYQQALGQGPQFIFQYYEEEERQRGNFPDRFSGHQFPNYSSELNVNALLLGDSALYLCASSSDREVGYTFGSGTRLTVV.

The V call is TRBV6-1, the J call TRBJ2-7; D unresolved. V dropped 6 bases and J dropped 3 bases, with 6 bases sitting between them. From germline, CDR1 is MNHNS and CDR2 SASEGT. CDR3 length: 11 amino acids. CDR3 sequence: CASRNGYEQYF. As DNA, the CDR3 is TGTGCCAGCAGGAACGGCTACGAGCAGTACTTC.

The CDR3 bases are TGCGCCAGCGGACAGGGTCACGAGCAGTACTTC. Its translation: CASGQGHEQYF. V is TRBV10-1 and J is TRBJ2-7, with 8 bases identical to TRBD1. CDR1 is WNHNN, CDR2 SYGVQD, per germline (reference sequence). J gave up 5 bases and V 8 bases, and 2 bases lay outside the gene matches. CDR3 length: 11 residues.

V usage is TRBV21-1 and J usage is TRBJ1-6; the table gives TRBD1 as D, unverified against the DNA. TRBV21-1 constitutes a pseudogene. The CDR3 extends over 15 amino acids. CDR3 loop: CASSKFRGFGSPLHF. CDR3 bases: TGTGCCAGCAGCAAATTTAGGGGTTTCGGATCACCCCTCCACTTT.